The subject of this entry is one TCR beta chain. Antigen unknown. The sample comes from a study of beta chain features in type 1 diabetes. The study reverse transcribed the entire isolated RNA, so it sequenced expressed TCRB transcripts. Here immunoSEQ multiplex PCR was the method, and the copy in TCRdb shows in-frame clones only, minus some. This repertoire shows hundreds of thousands of clones, roughly a sixth found once; its top ten account for around 0.1%. Overall study results and limits: Naive, central memory and regulatory TCRB repertoires appeared more similar among patients than healthy donors.

This CDR3 is built from 14 residues. The germline CDR1 and CDR2 sequences are MDHEN and SYDVKM. Trimming removed 1 base at V and 3 bases at J, with 7 bases between. The chain joins TRBV28 to TRBJ2-1; no clear D gene. Material for sequencing was naive CD4+ T cells from blood. This clonotype was obtained from a man between 18 and 35 years old in good health. The CDR3 nucleotides read TGTGCCAGCAGTTTATATAGGTTCTACAATGAGCAGTTCTTC. Protein product: CASSLYRFYNEQFF. The whole variable domain, remainder taken from reference TRBV28 and TRBJ2-1, is DVKVTQSSRYLVKRTGEKVFLECVQDMDHENMFWYRQDPGLGLRLIYFSYDVKMKEKGDIPEGYSVSREKKERFSLILESASTNQTSMYLCASSLYRFYNEQFFGPGTRLTVL.